The sequence of this T cell receptor (beta chain) was determined in a study of blood T cell repertoires in COVID-19. The repertoire was sequenced with immunoSEQ multiplex PCR; TCRdb's copy has only in-frame clones and lacks some. The sample carries fewer than 45,000 clones, about 90% recorded once. V trimming: 1 base; J trimming: 2 bases; junction bases outside the gene matches: 16. The CDR3 loop spans 19 amino acids. The V gene's germline CDR1 is SNHLY and CDR2 FYNNEI. The specimen was peripheral blood. The chain uses TRBV2 and TRBJ1-1, with TRBD1 matching 7 bases. The receptor was isolated from a woman in her thirties or forties with acute or convalescent COVID-19. CDR3 nucleotide sequence: TGTGCCAGCAGTGAAGTGGGACAGAACGAATTAACTCTTAACACTGAAGCTTTCTTT. Amino acids: CASSEVGQNELTLNTEAFF.